The T cell receptor beta chain described here comes from a study of T-cell memory formation after mild COVID-19. Across the study: Largely donor-specific TCR clusters were found.

5'RACE with constant-segment primers yielded barcoded, UMI-tagged TCR alpha and TCR beta cDNA libraries. TCRdb used MiXCR to reprocess the 5' RACE reads, holding one entry per CDR3 protein. The sample shows roughly 280,000 distinct CDR3 sequences, 15% to 20% of them seen only once. The CDR3 has 14 residues. The V and J ends lost 6 bases and 5 bases, in that order; junction bases with no gene match: 9. This clonotype showed up just a few times. This TCR was sampled from a man between 18 and 29 years old who had mild COVID-19 (a few samples of this study predate the infection). Cell type and time point are not known. The J gene is TRBJ1-1, the V gene TRBV12-3 or TRBV12-4, with 7 positions matching TRBD1. Sequencing was carried out using PBMCs or a T cell subset sorted from them (not recorded which). In DNA, the CDR3 is TGTGCCAGCAGCGCAAGGGGGCCTGGAACTGAAGCTTTCTTT. Amino acids: CASSARGPGTEAFF.